The 22 T cell receptor beta chains reported below all come from one sample, sequenced in a study of T cells in localized non-small cell lung cancer. Profiling relied on immunoSEQ multiplex PCR, and the TCRdb table lists in-frame clones only, not all of them. The repertoire includes approximately 40,000 clones, more than 85% of them detected once, and around 3.4% sits in the top ten. This specimen consisted of peripheral blood, obtained before any cancer treatment. These receptors came from a man aged 18-55 years with stage I lung adenocarcinoma.

V and J are TRBV19 and TRBJ1-1, with D perhaps TRBD1 (6 bases). Germline assignment: CDR1 LNHDA and CDR2 SQIVND (reference sequence). V lost 7 bases and J lost 4, with 19 bases in between. This CDR3 is built from 15 residues. CDR3: CASNFGGGPSTEAFF. DNA of the CDR3: TGTGCCAGTAATTTTGGGGGGGGGCCTAGCACTGAAGCTTTCTTT. Full variable domain (missing parts from reference TRBV19 and TRBJ1-1): DGGITQSPKYLFRKEGQNVTLSCEQNLNHDAMYWYRQDPGQGLRLIYYSQIVNDFQKGDIAEGYSVSREKKESFPLTVTSAQKNPTAFYLCASNFGGGPSTEAFFGQGTRLTVV.

The chain carries TRBV6-1 and TRBJ1-1; a possible D gene is TRBD1 (5 bases). V was trimmed by 1 base and J by 6 bases, leaving 6 bases between them. Looked up from germline, CDR1 is MNHNS and CDR2 is SASEGT. This CDR3 contains 12 residues. CDR3 sequence reads: CASSEGQSEAFF. The CDR3 nucleotides are TGTGCCAGCAGTGAAGGACAGTCTGAAGCTTTCTTT.

V and J are TRBV11-3 and TRBJ2-2; TRBD2 matches at 11 bases. Germline V gene data show CDR1 as SGHNT and CDR2 as YENEEA. CDR3 length: 18 amino acids. J was trimmed by 4 bases and V by 1 base; bases with no gene match: 8. As DNA, the CDR3 is TGTGCCAGCAGCTTAGGGCTAGCGGGGGGCTTCGGCACCGGGGAGCTGTTTTTT. Translation: CASSLGLAGGFGTGELFF.

The chain combines TRBV5-6 with TRBJ2-1, with D maybe TRBD2 (7 bases). Germline-derived CDR1 and CDR2 are SGHDT and YYEEEE. The ends were cut back, 4 bases at V and 5 bases at J, with 13 bases in the middle. The CDR3 sequence is 14 residues long. The CDR3 sequence is CASSRWGGHNEQFF. The CDR3 DNA reads TGTGCCAGCAGCCGATGGGGGGGGCACAATGAGCAGTTCTTC.

The rearrangement links TRBV6-5 to TRBJ2-3; possible D gene TRBD2, 5 bases. CDR3 length: 15 amino acids. With 1 base removed from V and 1 base from J, the gap between germline ends came to 9 bases. Germline CDR1 MNHEY, CDR2 SVGAGI. This CDR3 reads CASSYLGSGTDTQYF. CDR3 nucleotide sequence: TGTGCCAGCAGTTACTTGGGTAGCGGCACAGATACGCAGTATTTT.

The count of this clone is one. The V gene is TRBV5-4, the J gene TRBJ2-3, with 10 bases that match TRBD2. The J segment lost 7 bases and the V segment lost 5 bases, leaving 7 bases of the junction unmatched. CDR1 and CDR2 (germline): SGHNT, YYREEE (reference sequence). This CDR3 is built from 14 residues. CDR3 sequence: CASRAGLAVYTQYF. The CDR3 DNA reads as TGTGCCAGCAGGGCTGGACTAGCGGTTTATACGCAGTATTTT.

The chain has TRBV30 and TRBJ1-3; D is unresolved. V was shortened by 5 bases and J by 0 bases, with 5 bases between the two germline ends. The CDR3 has 12 amino acids. Germline V gives CDR1 GTSNPN, CDR2 SVGIG (reference sequence). The CDR3 loop reads CAWQSSGNTIYF. CDR3 DNA sequence: TGTGCCTGGCAGAGCTCTGGAAACACCATATATTTT.

The chain is built from TRBV7-7 and TRBJ1-1; unclear D gene. The CDR3 has 13 amino acids. V was shortened by 4 bases and J by 3 bases, with 9 bases between the two germline ends. Germline V gene lookup returns CDR1 SSHAT and CDR2 FNYEAQ (reference sequence). As DNA, the CDR3 is TGTGCCAGCAGCTCCTCAAGGGACACTGAAGCTTTCTTT. As protein: CASSSSRDTEAFF.

This clone was seen once. V is TRBV5-4 and J is TRBJ1-3, with 7 nucleotides matching TRBD1. The CDR3 totals 16 residues. CDR1 is SGHNT and CDR2 is YYREEE in the germline V gene (reference sequence). V lost 0 bases and J lost 1; bases outside the gene matches: 4. CDR3 DNA: TGTGCCAGCAGCTTGGATACAGGGGAATCTGGAAACACCATATATTTT. The encoded protein is CASSLDTGESGNTIYF.

The chain couples TRBV14 to TRBJ1-2; D perhaps matches TRBD1 (5 bases). Trimming stripped 0 bases from V and 4 bases from J, with 12 bases between. CDR3 size: 15 residues. Germline-derived CDR1 and CDR2 are SGHDN and FVKESK. CDR3 amino acids: CASSQEAGRGYGYTF. The CDR3, as DNA: TGTGCCAGCAGCCAAGAGGCAGGGCGAGGCTATGGCTACACCTTC.

The chain employs TRBV19 and TRBJ2-7; TRBD1 is a possible D gene (6 bases). The CDR3 runs to 15 residues. Trimming took 3 bases from V and 0 from J, leaving 12 bases between them. The V gene's germline CDR1 is LNHDA and CDR2 SQIVND (reference sequence). This CDR3 reads CASSMWQGPSYEQYF. The CDR3 nucleotides read TGTGCCAGTAGTATGTGGCAGGGGCCCTCCTACGAGCAGTACTTC.

This chain joins TRBV7-2 and TRBJ1-3; D is ambiguous. V lost 3 bases, J lost 4 bases, and 10 bases lay in between. The CDR3 has 14 amino acids. The V gene's germline CDR1 is SGHTA and CDR2 FQGNSA. The CDR3 protein is CASSFGPTGNTIYF. Written as DNA, the CDR3 is TGTGCCAGCAGCTTCGGTCCTACCGGAAACACCATATATTTT.

This chain connects TRBV5-5 to TRBJ1-6, with TRBD1 identical over 7 bases. The CDR3 runs to 19 residues. The V and J ends lost 4 bases and 0 bases, in that order; junction bases with no gene match: 13. The germline CDR1 and CDR2 sequences are SGHKS and YYEKEE (reference sequence). This chain's CDR3 is CASSPRPTGEGSYNSPLHF. In DNA, the CDR3 is TGTGCCAGCAGCCCCCGGCCAACAGGGGAGGGCTCCTATAATTCACCCCTCCACTTT.

The chain has TRBV28 and TRBJ1-1, with unresolved D. Germline V gene lookup returns CDR1 MDHEN and CDR2 SYDVKM. The length of the CDR3 is 12 residues. Trimming cost V 10 bases and J 3 bases, with 12 bases left between them. The DNA of the CDR3 is TGTGCCACCCTAGGGCCCCACACTGAAGCTTTCTTT. It yields the protein CATLGPHTEAFF.

The chain links TRBV6-1 to TRBJ2-4, with D unclear. This CDR3 is built from 12 residues. Germline V lookup: CDR1 MNHNS, CDR2 SASEGT. Trimming took 3 bases from V and 6 from J, leaving 6 bases between them. The CDR3 DNA is TGTGCCAGCAGTGACTGGGGAAACATTCAGTACTTC. It translates to CASSDWGNIQYF.

This chain links TRBV7-9 with TRBJ2-5; D is uncertain. Germline loops: CDR1 SEHNR, CDR2 FQNEAQ (reference sequence). This CDR3 has 11 residues. V was trimmed by 4 bases and J by 2 bases, leaving 2 bases between them. The CDR3 spells CASSSQETQYF. DNA for the CDR3: TGTGCCAGCAGCTCACAAGAGACCCAGTACTTC. Complete variable domain (other parts from reference TRBV7-9 and TRBJ2-5): DTGVSQNPRHKITKRGQNVTFRCDPISEHNRLYWYRQTLGQGPEFLTYFQNEAQLEKSRLLSDRFSAERPKGSFSTLEIQRTEQGDSAMYLCASSSQETQYFGPGTRLLVL.

The rearrangement joins TRBV30 to TRBJ1-1; no clear D gene. This CDR3 spans 14 amino acids. The V gene lost 0 bases and the J gene lost 4 bases, with 12 bases spanning the gap. In germline, CDR1 is GTSNPN, CDR2 SVGIG (reference sequence). The CDR3: CAWSVFSGPTEAFF. The DNA of the CDR3 is TGTGCCTGGAGTGTATTTTCGGGCCCCACTGAAGCTTTCTTT.

The J gene is TRBJ2-2, the V gene TRBV15, with 7 bases that match TRBD1. The junction had 5 bases not matched to a gene; V was cut back by 1 base and J by 3 bases. In germline, CDR1 is LNHNV, CDR2 YYDKDF (reference sequence). The length of the CDR3 is 16 residues. CDR3 sequence reads: CATSRAGQLHTGELFF. CDR3 nucleotide sequence: TGTGCCACCAGCAGAGCGGGACAGCTTCACACCGGGGAGCTGTTTTTT.

The DNA of the CDR3 is TGTGCCAGCAGCTTTCAGGGAGAGGGAGAGACCCAGTACTTC. Translating it yields CASSFQGEGETQYF. V and J are TRBV7-9 and TRBJ2-5; D assignment may be TRBD1 or TRBD2 (5 bases each). Trimming shortened V by 3 bases and J by 4 bases, and 12 bases separated the two germline ends. CDR1 and CDR2 from the germline V gene are SEHNR and FQNEAQ (reference sequence). The CDR3 length is 14 residues.

The V gene is TRBV11-2, the J gene TRBJ2-1; D possibly corresponds to TRBD2 (5 bases). V was shortened by 5 bases and J by 2 bases, with 19 bases between the two germline ends. The CDR3 spans 17 residues. Germline CDR1 SGHAT, CDR2 FQNNGV. The CDR3, as DNA: TGTGCCAGCAGCCGTGACGTCGGGGATCTCCCCTACAATGAGCAGTTCTTC. The encoded protein is CASSRDVGDLPYNEQFF.

The sample holds one count of this clone. The chain links TRBV9 to TRBJ2-7; D is possibly TRBD1 or TRBD2 (5 bases each). The CDR3 spans 15 residues. The germline V gene has CDR1 SGDLS and CDR2 YYNGEE. Between the trimmed V and J ends, which lost 0 bases and 5 bases, there was a span of 15 bases. The DNA of the CDR3 is TGTGCCAGCAGCGTAGCCGGGGCGGGCCTGAACGAGCAGTACTTC. This sequence encodes CASSVAGAGLNEQYF. Combining the CDR3 with reference TRBV9 and TRBJ2-7 gives the whole variable domain DSGVTQTPKHLITATGQRVTLRCSPRSGDLSVYWYQQSLDQGLQFLIQYYNGEERAKGNILERFSAQQFPDLHSELNLSSLELGDSALYFCASSVAGAGLNEQYFGPGTRLTVT.

V gene TRBV5-6 combines with J gene TRBJ2-1; 8 nucleotides line up with TRBD2. Germline values: CDR1 SGHDT, CDR2 YYEEEE. This CDR3 has 13 amino acids. J lost 7 bases, V lost 1 base, and 1 base had no gene match. CDR3 region: CASSLPSGNEQFF. In nucleotides, the CDR3 is TGTGCCAGCAGCTTGCCTAGCGGGAATGAGCAGTTCTTC.